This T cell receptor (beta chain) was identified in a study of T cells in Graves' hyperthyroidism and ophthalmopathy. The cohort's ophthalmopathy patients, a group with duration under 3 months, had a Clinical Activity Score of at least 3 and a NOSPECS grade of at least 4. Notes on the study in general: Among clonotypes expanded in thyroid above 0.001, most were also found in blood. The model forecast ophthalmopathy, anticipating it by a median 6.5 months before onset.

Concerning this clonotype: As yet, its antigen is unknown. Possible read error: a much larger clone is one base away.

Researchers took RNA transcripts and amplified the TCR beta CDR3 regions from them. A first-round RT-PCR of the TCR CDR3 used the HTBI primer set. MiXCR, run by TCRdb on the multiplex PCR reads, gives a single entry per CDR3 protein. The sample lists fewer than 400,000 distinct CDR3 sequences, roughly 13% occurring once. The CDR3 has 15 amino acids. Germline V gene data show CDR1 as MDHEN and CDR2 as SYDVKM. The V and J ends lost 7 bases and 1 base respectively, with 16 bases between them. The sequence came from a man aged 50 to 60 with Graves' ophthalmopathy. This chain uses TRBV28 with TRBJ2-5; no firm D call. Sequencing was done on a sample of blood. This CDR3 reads CASTWGAAAQETQYF. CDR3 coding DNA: TGTGCCAGCACATGGGGTGCGGCAGCCCAAGAGACCCAGTACTTC.